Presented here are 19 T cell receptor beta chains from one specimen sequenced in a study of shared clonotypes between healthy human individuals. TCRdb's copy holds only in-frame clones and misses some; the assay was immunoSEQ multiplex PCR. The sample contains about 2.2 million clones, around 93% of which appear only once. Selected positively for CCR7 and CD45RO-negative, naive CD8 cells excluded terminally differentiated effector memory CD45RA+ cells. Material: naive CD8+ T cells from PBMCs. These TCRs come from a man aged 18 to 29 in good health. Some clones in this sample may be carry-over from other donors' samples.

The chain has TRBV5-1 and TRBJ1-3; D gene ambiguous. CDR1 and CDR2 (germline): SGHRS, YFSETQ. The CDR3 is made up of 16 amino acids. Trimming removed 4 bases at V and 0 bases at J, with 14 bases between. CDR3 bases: TGCGCCAGCAGCCCTATAGACGGCCTCTCTGGAAACACCATATATTTT. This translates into CASSPIDGLSGNTIYF.

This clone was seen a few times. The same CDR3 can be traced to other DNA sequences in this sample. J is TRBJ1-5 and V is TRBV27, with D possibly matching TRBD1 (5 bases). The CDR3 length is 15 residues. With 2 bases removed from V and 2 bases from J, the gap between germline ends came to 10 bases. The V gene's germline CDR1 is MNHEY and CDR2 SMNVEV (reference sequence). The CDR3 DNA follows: TGTGCCAGCAGTTTAGGTGGAGGGGGCAATCAGCCCCAGCATTTT. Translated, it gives CASSLGGGGNQPQHF.

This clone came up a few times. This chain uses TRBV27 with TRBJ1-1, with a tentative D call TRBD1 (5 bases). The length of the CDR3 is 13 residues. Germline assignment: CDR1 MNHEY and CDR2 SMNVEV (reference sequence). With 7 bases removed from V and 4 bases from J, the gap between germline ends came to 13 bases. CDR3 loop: CASTTLRGTEAFF. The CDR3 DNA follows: TGTGCCAGCACTACATTGAGGGGCACTGAAGCTTTCTTT.

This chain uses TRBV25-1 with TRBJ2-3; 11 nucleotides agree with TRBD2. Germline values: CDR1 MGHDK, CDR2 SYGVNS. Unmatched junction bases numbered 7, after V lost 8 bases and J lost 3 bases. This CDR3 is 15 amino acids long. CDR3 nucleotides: TGTGCCAGCGAAGAACTAGCGGGAGTAACAGATACGCAGTATTTT. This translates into CASEELAGVTDTQYF. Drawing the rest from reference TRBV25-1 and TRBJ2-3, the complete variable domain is EADIYQTPRYLVIGTGKKITLECSQTMGHDKMYWYQQDPGMELHLIHYSYGVNSTEKGDLSSESTVSRIRTEHFPLTLESARPSHTSQYLCASEELAGVTDTQYFGPGTRLTVL.

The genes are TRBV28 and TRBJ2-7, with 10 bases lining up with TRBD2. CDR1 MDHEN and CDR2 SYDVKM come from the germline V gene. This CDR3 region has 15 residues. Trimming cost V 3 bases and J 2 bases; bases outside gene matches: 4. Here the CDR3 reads CASSFGLADPYEQYF. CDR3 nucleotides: TGTGCCAGCAGTTTCGGACTAGCGGACCCCTACGAGCAGTACTTC.

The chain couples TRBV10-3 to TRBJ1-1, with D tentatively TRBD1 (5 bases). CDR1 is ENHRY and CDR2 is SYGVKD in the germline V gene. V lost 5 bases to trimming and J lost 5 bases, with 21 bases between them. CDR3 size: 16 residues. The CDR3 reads CAISRGGSGEWTEAFF. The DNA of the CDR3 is TGTGCCATCAGTCGCGGGGGGTCCGGGGAGTGGACTGAAGCTTTCTTT.

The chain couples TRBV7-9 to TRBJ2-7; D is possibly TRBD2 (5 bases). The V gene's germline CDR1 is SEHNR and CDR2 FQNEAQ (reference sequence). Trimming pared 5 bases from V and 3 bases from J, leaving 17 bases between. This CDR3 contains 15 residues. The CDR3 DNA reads TGTGCCAGCAGCGTTGAGGGCCCTCGGGGCTACGAGCAGTACTTC. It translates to CASSVEGPRGYEQYF. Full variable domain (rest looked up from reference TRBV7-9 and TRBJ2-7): DTGVSQNPRHKITKRGQNVTFRCDPISEHNRLYWYRQTLGQGPEFLTYFQNEAQLEKSRLLSDRFSAERPKGSFSTLEIQRTEQGDSAMYLCASSVEGPRGYEQYFGPGTRLTVT.

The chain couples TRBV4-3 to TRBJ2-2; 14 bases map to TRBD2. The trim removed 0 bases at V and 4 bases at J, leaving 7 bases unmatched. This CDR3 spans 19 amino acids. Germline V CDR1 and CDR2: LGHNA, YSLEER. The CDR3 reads CASSQEGLAGELFTGELFF. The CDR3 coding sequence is TGCGCCAGCAGCCAAGAGGGACTAGCGGGAGAATTGTTCACCGGGGAGCTGTTTTTT.

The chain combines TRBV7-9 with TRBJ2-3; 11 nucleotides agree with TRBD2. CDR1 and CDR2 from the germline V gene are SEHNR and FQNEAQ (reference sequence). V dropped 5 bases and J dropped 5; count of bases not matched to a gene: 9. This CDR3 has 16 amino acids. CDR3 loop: CASSLSLAGGEDTQYF. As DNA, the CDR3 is TGTGCCAGCAGCCTAAGCCTAGCGGGAGGTGAAGATACGCAGTATTTT.

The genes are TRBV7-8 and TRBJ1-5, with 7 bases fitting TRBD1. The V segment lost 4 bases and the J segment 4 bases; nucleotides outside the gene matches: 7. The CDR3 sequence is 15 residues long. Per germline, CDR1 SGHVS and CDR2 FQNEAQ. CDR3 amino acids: CASSYTTGRNQPQHF. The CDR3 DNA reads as TGTGCCAGCAGCTATACGACAGGGCGAAATCAGCCCCAGCATTTT. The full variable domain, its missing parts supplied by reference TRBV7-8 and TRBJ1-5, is GAGVSQSPRYKVAKRGQDVALRCDPISGHVSLFWYQQALGQGPEFLTYFQNEAQLDKSGLPSDRFFAERPEGSVSTLKIQRTQQEDSAVYLCASSYTTGRNQPQHFGDGTRLSIL.

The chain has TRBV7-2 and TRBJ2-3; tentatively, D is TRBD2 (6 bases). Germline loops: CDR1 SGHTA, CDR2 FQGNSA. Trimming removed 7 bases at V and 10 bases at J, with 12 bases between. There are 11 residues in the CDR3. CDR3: CASTSSDPQYF. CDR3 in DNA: TGTGCCAGCACTTCTAGCGATCCGCAGTATTTT.

CDR3 coding DNA: TGTGCCAGCAGTTTTCACGACACCCGCGAGCAGTACTTC. This sequence encodes CASSFHDTREQYF. The rearrangement links TRBV28 to TRBJ2-7; D remains unclear. The CDR3 sequence is 13 residues long. V lost 3 bases and J lost 6, with 12 bases in between. From germline, CDR1 is MDHEN and CDR2 SYDVKM.

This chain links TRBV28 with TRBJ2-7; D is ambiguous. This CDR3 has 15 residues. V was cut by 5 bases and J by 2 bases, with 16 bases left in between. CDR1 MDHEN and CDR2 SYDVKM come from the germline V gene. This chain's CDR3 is CASSPYGSNPYEQYF. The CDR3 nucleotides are TGTGCCAGCAGTCCCTATGGCAGCAACCCCTACGAGCAGTACTTC. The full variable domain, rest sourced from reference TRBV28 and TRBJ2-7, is DVKVTQSSRYLVKRTGEKVFLECVQDMDHENMFWYRQDPGLGLRLIYFSYDVKMKEKGDIPEGYSVSREKKERFSLILESASTNQTSMYLCASSPYGSNPYEQYFGPGTRLTVT.

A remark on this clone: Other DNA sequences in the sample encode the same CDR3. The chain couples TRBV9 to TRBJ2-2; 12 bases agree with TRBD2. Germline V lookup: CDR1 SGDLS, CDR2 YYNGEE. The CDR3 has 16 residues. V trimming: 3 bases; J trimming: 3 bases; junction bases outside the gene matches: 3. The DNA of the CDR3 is TGTGCCAGCAGCGGGGGACTAGCGGGCTACACCGGGGAGCTGTTTTTT. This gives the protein CASSGGLAGYTGELFF.

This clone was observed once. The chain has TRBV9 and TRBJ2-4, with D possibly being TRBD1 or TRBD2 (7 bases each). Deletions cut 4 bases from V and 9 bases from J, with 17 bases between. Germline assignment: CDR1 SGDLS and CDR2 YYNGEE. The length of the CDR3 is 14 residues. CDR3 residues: CASSPRGGWGIQYF. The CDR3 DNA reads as TGTGCCAGCAGCCCCAGGGGGGGATGGGGCATTCAGTACTTC.

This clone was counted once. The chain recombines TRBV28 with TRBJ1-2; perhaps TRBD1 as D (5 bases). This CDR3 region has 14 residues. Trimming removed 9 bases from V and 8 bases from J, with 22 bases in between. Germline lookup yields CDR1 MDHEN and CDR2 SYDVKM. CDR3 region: CASGAPTEYYGYTF. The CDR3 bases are TGTGCCAGTGGGGCACCCACGGAGTATTACGGCTACACCTTC.

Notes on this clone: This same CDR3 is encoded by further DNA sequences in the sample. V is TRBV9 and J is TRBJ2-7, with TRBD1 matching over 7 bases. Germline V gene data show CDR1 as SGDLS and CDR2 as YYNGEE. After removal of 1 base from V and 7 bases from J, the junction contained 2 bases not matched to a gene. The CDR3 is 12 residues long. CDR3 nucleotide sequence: TGTGCCAGCAGCGTACCAGGGGGAGAGCAGTACTTC. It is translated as CASSVPGGEQYF.

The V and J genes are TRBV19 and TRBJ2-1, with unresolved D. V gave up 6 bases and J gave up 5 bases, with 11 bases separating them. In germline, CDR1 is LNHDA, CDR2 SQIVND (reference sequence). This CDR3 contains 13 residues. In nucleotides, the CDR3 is TGTGCCAGTAGCAGGATGGCACACAATGAGCAGTTCTTC. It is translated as CASSRMAHNEQFF.

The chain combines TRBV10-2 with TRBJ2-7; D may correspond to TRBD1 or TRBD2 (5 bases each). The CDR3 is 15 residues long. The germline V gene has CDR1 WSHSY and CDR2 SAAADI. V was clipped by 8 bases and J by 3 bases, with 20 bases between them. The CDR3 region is CASGGLAALYYEQYF. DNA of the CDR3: TGCGCCAGCGGGGGATTGGCGGCACTATACTACGAGCAGTACTTC.